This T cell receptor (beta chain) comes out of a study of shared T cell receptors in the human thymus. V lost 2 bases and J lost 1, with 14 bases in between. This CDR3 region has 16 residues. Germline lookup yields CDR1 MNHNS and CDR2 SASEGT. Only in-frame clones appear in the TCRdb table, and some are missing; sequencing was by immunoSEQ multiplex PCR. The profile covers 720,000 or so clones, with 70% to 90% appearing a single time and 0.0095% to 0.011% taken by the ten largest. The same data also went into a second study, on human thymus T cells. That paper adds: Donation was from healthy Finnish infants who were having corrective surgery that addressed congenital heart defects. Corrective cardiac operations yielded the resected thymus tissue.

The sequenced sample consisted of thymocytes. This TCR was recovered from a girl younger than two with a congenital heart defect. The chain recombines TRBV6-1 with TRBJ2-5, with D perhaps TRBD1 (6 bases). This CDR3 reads CASSEPTGPLQETQYF. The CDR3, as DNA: TGTGCCAGCAGTGAACCGACAGGACCCCTCCAAGAGACCCAGTACTTC.